This T cell receptor (beta chain) was profiled in a study of T cell repertoires in cytomegalovirus infection. The V gene end was trimmed by 6 bases and the J gene end by 0 bases; junction bases not matched to a gene: 11. The CDR3 is 18 residues long. This clonotype was found many times. Its antigen remains unknown. One entry per CDR3 protein results from TCRdb running MiXCR on the reads. This table has roughly 120,000 distinct CDR3 sequences, about 9.4% appearing once. Study-wide points: CMV-specific TCR beta clonotypes restricted by HLA-C were the ones dominating the ex vivo response.

The sample comprised PBMCs, sequenced either directly or after in vitro stimulation (not recorded which). The chain recombines TRBV12-3 or TRBV12-4 with TRBJ1-5; the match to TRBD1 covers 10 bases. The clonotype was recovered from a human donor in good health (CMV status not recorded). Some clones in this sample may be carry-over from other donors' samples. The CDR3 sequence: CASSPPGTGVYSNQPQHF. CDR3 nucleotide sequence: TGTGCCAGCAGCCCCCCCGGGACAGGGGTATATAGCAATCAGCCCCAGCATTTT.